Presented here are 28 T cell receptor beta chains from one specimen sequenced in a study of T cell clonality in common variable immunodeficiency. The repertoire was sequenced with immunoSEQ multiplex PCR; TCRdb's copy has only in-frame clones and lacks some. Observed in the sample are 75,000 to 85,000 clones, none of them singletons. Sequenced input: peripheral blood mononuclear cells. These receptors were obtained from a person aged 18-70 years in good health.

Concerning this clone: The read halts 3 residues ahead of the CDR3 end, with the missing end drawn from the germline J gene. V is TRBV19 and J is TRBJ1-3, with unresolved D. Germline-derived CDR1 and CDR2 are LNHDA and SQIVND (reference sequence). The CDR3 totals 15 residues. V lost 4 bases, J lost 4 bases, and 14 bases lay in between. CDR3 DNA (partial): TGTGCCAGTAGTACTGACTGGCATGGAGGAAACACC. Amino acid sequence: CASSTDWHGGNT. The full-length CDR3 reads as CASSTDWHGGNTIYF.

Many counts were recorded for this clone. Partial CDR3 DNA: TGCAGTGCTACTCAGACAGGGTTCACCTACAATGAG. The encoded protein is CSATQTGFTYNE. The whole CDR3 sequence reads CSATQTGFTYNEQFF. V usage is TRBV20-1 and J usage is TRBJ2-1; 7 bases are a match to TRBD1. Read data end 3 residues before the CDR3 end; the end is taken from the germline J gene. The length of the CDR3 is 15 residues. Germline lookup yields CDR1 DFQATT and CDR2 SNEGSKA (reference sequence). V lost 4 bases, J lost 2 bases, and 8 bases stayed unmatched.

At least ten counts were recorded for this clone. The DNA read from the CDR3 is TGTGCCAGTAGTATAGTTCGAGGACAGGGGGCCACTCGCTATGGC. Protein product: CASSIVRGQGATRYG. The whole CDR3 reads CASSIVRGQGATRYGYTF. V gene TRBV19 combines with J gene TRBJ1-2; 11 nucleotides match TRBD1. The read finishes 3 residues shy of the CDR3 end, and the germline J gene is used to complete it. CDR1 is LNHDA, CDR2 SQIVND, per germline (reference sequence). The CDR3 consists of 18 residues. Germline trimming cut 1 base from V and 4 bases from J; bases unmatched to any gene: 11.

This clone was detected ten times or more. The sequenced fragment ends 3 residues before the CDR3 boundary, so the rest is inferred from the germline J gene. The chain employs TRBV2 and TRBJ2-6; D is possibly TRBD1 (5 bases). From germline, CDR1 is SNHLY and CDR2 FYNNEI. The CDR3 has 15 amino acids. V gave up 9 bases and J gave up 0 bases, with 12 bases separating them. The CDR3 loop is CASKQDVSGANVLTF. The CDR3 DNA, read in part, is TGTGCCAGTAAACAGGACGTCTCTGGGGCCAACGTC.

This clone showed up just a few times. The read is 3 residues too short to cover the CDR3 end, so that end is filled in from the germline J gene. The chain couples TRBV10-2 to TRBJ1-1; no clear D gene. The CDR3 covers 15 residues. The germline gives CDR1 WSHSY, CDR2 SAAADI. V was clipped by 4 bases and J by 4 bases, with 16 bases between them. The CDR3 loop reads CASSASTLLGTEAFF. The sequenced CDR3 bases are TGCGCCAGCAGTGCGTCGACTCTTCTTGGCACTGAA.

In its sample, this clone was seen many times. The read comes to an end 3 residues before the CDR3 does, leaving the germline J gene to fill in the end. This chain links TRBV15 with TRBJ1-5, with 10 bases identical to TRBD1. Germline trimming cut 0 bases from V and 7 bases from J; bases unmatched to any gene: 6. CDR1 and CDR2 (germline): LNHNV, YYDKDF (reference sequence). The CDR3 extends over 16 amino acids. The CDR3 region is CATSRDLDRGGQPQHF. The sequenced part of the CDR3 DNA is TGTGCCACCAGCAGAGATCTGGACAGGGGGGGACAGCCC.

This clone was found many times. The CDR3 reads CASSLGRDYGYTF. CDR3 bases read: TGTGCCAGCAGCTTAGGACGGGACTATGGC. The chain links TRBV7-6 to TRBJ1-2; D gene ambiguous. The read stops 3 residues short of the end of the CDR3; the missing end is completed from the germline J gene. The CDR3 sequence is 13 residues long. In germline, CDR1 is SGHVS, CDR2 FNYEAQ. V dropped 1 base and J dropped 3 bases, with 6 bases sitting between them.

In its sample, this clone was seen many times. One end of the junction varies from germline; a read error may be responsible. The read comes to an end 3 residues before the CDR3 does, leaving the germline J gene to fill in the end. The J gene is TRBJ2-3, the V gene TRBV4-2; D may be TRBD2 (5 bases). The CDR3 runs 14 residues. Germline CDR1 and CDR2: LGHNA and YNFKEQ. The CDR3 protein is CASSLGLGTDTQYF. The covered CDR3 bases are TGCGCCAGCAGCCTTGGACTTGGCACAGATACG.

In its sample, this clone was seen many times. The read is 3 residues too short to cover the CDR3 end, so that end is filled in from the germline J gene. This chain uses TRBV5-1 with TRBJ2-3; perhaps TRBD1 as D (5 bases). Germline V lookup: CDR1 SGHRS, CDR2 YFSETQ. V lost 0 bases, J lost 2 bases, and 7 bases lay in between. The CDR3 runs to 14 residues. CDR3 DNA, as far as it was read: TGCGCCAGCAGCTTGGAGGGGAACACAGATACG. It translates to CASSLEGNTDT. The entire CDR3 is CASSLEGNTDTQYF.

This clone was counted many times. The CDR3 extends 3 residues past the end of the read, so its final part is completed from the germline J gene. The chain recombines TRBV7-2 with TRBJ2-2, with 7 bases identical to TRBD2. V shed 3 bases, J shed 7 bases, and the junction held 5 bases outside the gene matches. CDR3 length equals 14 residues. Looked up from germline, CDR1 is SGHTA and CDR2 is FQGNSA. The DNA read from the CDR3 is TGTGCCAGCAGCTTCACTAGCGTCGACGGGGAG. Its translation is CASSFTSVDGE. The entire CDR3 sequence reads CASSFTSVDGELFF.

This clone has a count of ten or more. The CDR3 is cut off 3 residues early in the read; its end comes from the germline J gene. V is TRBV19 and J is TRBJ2-7, with D perhaps matching TRBD1 or TRBD2 (6 bases each). The length of the CDR3 is 14 residues. V shed 4 bases and J shed 1 base, with 11 bases lying between them. Germline CDR1 and CDR2: LNHDA and SQIVND (reference sequence). Here the CDR3 reads CASSRRGRSYEQYF. CDR3 bases read: TGTGCCAGTAGTAGGAGGGGGAGATCCTACGAG.

This clone was seen many times. The read halts 3 residues ahead of the CDR3 end, with the missing end drawn from the germline J gene. The rearrangement joins TRBV6-4 to TRBJ2-2, with TRBD2 matching over 9 bases. CDR3 size: 14 residues. The V segment lost 6 bases and the J segment 4 bases; nucleotides outside the gene matches: 3. Germline lookup yields CDR1 MRHNA and CDR2 SNTAGT. The covered CDR3 bases are TGTGCCAGCAGCCCGACTAGCGGCACCGGGGAG. This encodes CASSPTSGTGE. The CDR3 in full is CASSPTSGTGELFF.

This clone was counted many times. The read ends 3 residues before the CDR3 terminus; that terminus is restored from the germline J gene. The rearrangement links TRBV19 to TRBJ2-2; D is perhaps TRBD2 (5 bases). V lost 6 bases, J lost 0 bases, and 14 bases lay in between. The CDR3 is 16 residues long. The germline CDR1 and CDR2 sequences are LNHDA and SQIVND (reference sequence). The chain's CDR3 is CASSRPGLPNTGELFF. CDR3 DNA (partial): TGTGCCAGTAGCCGCCCCGGACTCCCGAACACCGGGGAG.

At least ten counts were recorded for this clone. The DNA ends 3 residues before the CDR3 does, and the rest of the CDR3 is filled in from the germline J gene. Other DNA sequences in the same sample also yield this CDR3. The chain links TRBV20-1 to TRBJ2-5; maybe TRBD2 (6 bases). This CDR3 contains 11 residues. V lost 2 bases to trimming and J lost 5 bases, with 6 bases between them. Germline V gene data show CDR1 as DFQATT and CDR2 as SNEGSKA (reference sequence). The CDR3 reads CSARSGETQYF. CDR3 DNA (partial): TGCAGTGCTAGAAGCGGGGAGACC.

Ten or more counts support this clone. The covered CDR3 bases are TGTGCCAGCAGGAATAGCGGGAGCTACGAG. Its translation: CASRNSGSYE. The entire CDR3 protein reads CASRNSGSYEQYF. The chain recombines TRBV2 with TRBJ2-7, with 9 nucleotides matching TRBD2. The CDR3 is cut off 3 residues early in the read; its end comes from the germline J gene. Germline V gene lookup returns CDR1 SNHLY and CDR2 FYNNEI. The junction had 3 bases not matched to a gene; V was cut back by 6 bases and J by 3 bases. The CDR3 is made up of 13 amino acids.

This clone has only a few counts. From the germline J gene comes the end of the CDR3, since the read stops 3 residues before it. The chain recombines TRBV29-1 with TRBJ1-3, with a tentative D call TRBD1 (6 bases). The CDR3 consists of 15 residues. Germline V gene lookup returns CDR1 SQVTM and CDR2 ANQGSEA. V lost 8 bases to trimming and J lost 1 base, with 18 bases between them. The CDR3 loop is CSYAAGANSGNTIYF. The CDR3 DNA, read in part, is TGCAGCTATGCCGCGGGGGCAAATTCTGGAAACACC. Full variable domain (remainder filled in from reference TRBV29-1 and TRBJ1-3): SAVISQKPSRDICQRGTSLTIQCQVDSQVTMMFWYRQQPGQSLTLIATANQGSEATYESGFVIDKFPISRPNLTFSTLTVSNMSPEDSSIYLCSYAAGANSGNTIYFGEGSWLTVV.

This clone was found many times. Coverage ceases 3 residues before the CDR3 finishes, and the germline J gene fills in the end. The chain links TRBV7-9 to TRBJ2-2; 7 bases fit TRBD1. J gave up 9 bases and V 7 bases, and 8 bases lay outside the gene matches. Germline V gene data show CDR1 as SEHNR and CDR2 as FQNEAQ (reference sequence). This CDR3 region has 13 residues. This CDR3 is CASKTGLVRELFF. The sequenced part of the CDR3 DNA is TGTGCCAGCAAGACAGGGTTAGTCCGGGAG.

This clone showed up many times. The CDR3 end falls 3 residues outside the read, so it is completed with the germline J gene. The chain links TRBV6-2 or TRBV6-3 to TRBJ2-7; 8 nucleotides align to TRBD2. CDR3 length: 17 amino acids. The V segment lost 6 bases and the J segment 1 base; nucleotides outside the gene matches: 14. Germline V lookup: CDR1 MNHEY, CDR2 SVGEGT. The CDR3 sequence is CASSYTPGSGSSYEQYF. The CDR3 DNA, read in part, is TGTGCCAGCAGCTACACGCCAGGGAGCGGGAGTTCCTACGAG.

This clone was seen ten or more times. The read gets to within 3 residues of the CDR3 end, and the germline J gene fills in the rest. The genes are TRBV20-1 and TRBJ1-4; 9 nucleotides align to TRBD1. This CDR3 contains 15 residues. Per the germline V gene, CDR1 is DFQATT and CDR2 is SNEGSKA (reference sequence). The CDR3 reads CSARDHRTGDSKLFF. Partial CDR3 DNA: TGCAGTGCTAGAGATCACAGGACAGGGGATTCGAAA.

This clone has ten or more counts. The read is 3 residues too short to cover the CDR3 end, so that end is filled in from the germline J gene. The rearrangement joins TRBV7-3 to TRBJ2-6, with 7 nucleotides matching TRBD1. With 5 bases clipped from V and 0 bases from J, the junction kept 1 base outside the gene matches. CDR1 SGHTA and CDR2 FQGTGA come from the germline V gene. The CDR3 is made up of 15 amino acids. CDR3 DNA, as far as it was read: TGTGCCAGCAGCCGGGACAGCTCTGGGGCCAACGTC. It is translated as CASSRDSSGANV. The full CDR3 protein reads CASSRDSSGANVLTF.

On this clone itself: The read ends 3 residues early relative to the CDR3; the germline J gene fills the gap. The genes are TRBV25-1 and TRBJ1-2; a weak D match, TRBD1 (5 bases). Trimming shortened V by 1 base and J by 1 base, and 7 bases separated the two germline ends. Germline V gene lookup returns CDR1 MGHDK and CDR2 SYGVNS. The CDR3 totals 14 residues. The CDR3 region is CASSELTVNYGYTF. The CDR3 bases that were read are TGTGCCAGCAGTGAATTGACAGTTAACTATGGC.

Note on this clone: Sequencing ends 3 residues short of the CDR3 end; the germline J gene provides the rest. The chain links TRBV7-2 to TRBJ1-2; 7 bases align to TRBD1. CDR1 is SGHTA, CDR2 FQGNSA, per germline. V was clipped by 0 bases and J by 1 base; unmatched bases: 8. The CDR3 loop spans 17 amino acids. The CDR3 sequence: CASSLAAGGPYNYGYTF. The sequenced part of the CDR3 DNA is TGTGCCAGCAGCTTAGCGGCAGGGGGTCCCTATAACTATGGC. Full variable domain (remainder filled in from reference TRBV7-2 and TRBJ1-2): GAGVSQSPSNKVTEKGKDVELRCDPISGHTALYWYRQSLGQGLEFLIYFQGNSAPDKSGLPSDRFSAERTGGSVSTLTIQRTQQEDSAVYLCASSLAAGGPYNYGYTFGSGTRLTVV.

In this sample, this clone turned up many times. Read sequence stops 3 residues before the CDR3 end, and the germline J gene provides the missing end. The V call is TRBV20-1, the J call TRBJ2-3; TRBD1 might be the D (5 bases). The CDR3 extends over 13 amino acids. Germline V CDR1 and CDR2: DFQATT, SNEGSKA (reference sequence). Trimming shortened V by 7 bases and J by 1 base, and 12 bases separated the two germline ends. Incomplete CDR3 DNA: TGCAGTGTGTGGGGCGTAGGCACAGATACG. Translation: CSVWGVGTDT. Given in full, the CDR3 is CSVWGVGTDTQYF.

This clone was seen repeatedly, ten times or more. CDR3 loop: CASSFEGNEQFF. The sequenced CDR3 bases are TGCGCCAGCAGCTTTGAGGGCAATGAG. The V and J genes are TRBV5-1 and TRBJ2-1; D possibly corresponds to TRBD2 (5 bases). The read comes to an end 3 residues before the CDR3 does, leaving the germline J gene to fill in the end. V was trimmed by 2 bases and J by 6 bases, leaving 6 bases between them. Germline V gives CDR1 SGHRS, CDR2 YFSETQ. CDR3 length: 12 amino acids.

This clone was seen many times. The sequence runs out 3 residues before the end of the CDR3; the remainder is reconstructed from the germline J gene. The chain recombines TRBV6-4 with TRBJ2-2; the match to TRBD2 covers 11 bases. Trimming cost V 4 bases and J 5 bases; bases outside gene matches: 3. Germline assignment: CDR1 MRHNA and CDR2 SNTAGT. The CDR3 length is 15 residues. CDR3 DNA, as far as it was read: TGTGCCAGCAGTGTACTAGCGGGAGATACCGGGGAG. This sequence encodes CASSVLAGDTGE. The whole CDR3 region reads CASSVLAGDTGELFF.

This clone has ten or more counts. Read data end 3 residues before the CDR3 end; the end is taken from the germline J gene. The J gene is TRBJ2-1, the V gene TRBV19; D is possibly TRBD2 (6 bases). CDR3 length: 14 amino acids. V was pared by 7 bases and J by 7 bases, with 17 bases between. The germline V gene encodes CDR1 LNHDA and CDR2 SQIVND (reference sequence). The covered CDR3 bases are TGTGCCAGTAAACGGGACTCCAACCTAAATGAG. Its translation is CASKRDSNLNE. The full CDR3 protein is CASKRDSNLNEQFF. The variable domain in full, completed from reference TRBV19 and TRBJ2-1, reads DGGITQSPKYLFRKEGQNVTLSCEQNLNHDAMYWYRQDPGQGLRLIYYSQIVNDFQKGDIAEGYSVSREKKESFPLTVTSAQKNPTAFYLCASKRDSNLNEQFFGPGTRLTVL.

In this sample, this clone turned up many times. The CDR3 end falls 3 residues outside the read, so it is completed with the germline J gene. The chain joins TRBV20-1 to TRBJ2-5, with D tentatively TRBD1 (6 bases). The ends were cut back, 1 base at V and 0 bases at J, with 15 bases in the middle. The germline gives CDR1 DFQATT, CDR2 SNEGSKA (reference sequence). The CDR3 covers 16 residues. Partial CDR3 DNA: TGCAGTGCTAGAGGCCGGACAGTGATGTACCAAGAGACC. Its protein product is CSARGRTVMYQET. The full CDR3 sequence reads CSARGRTVMYQETQYF.

This clone has ten or more counts. The CDR3 end falls 3 residues outside the read, so it is completed with the germline J gene. The genes are TRBV14 and TRBJ2-3, with 9 bases aligning to TRBD2. V was clipped by 1 base and J by 5 bases; unmatched bases: 7. Germline CDR1 SGHDN, CDR2 FVKESK. The CDR3 loop spans 16 amino acids. Partial CDR3 DNA: TGTGCCAGCAGCCAAGGTCTAGCGGGATATGTAGATACG. It is translated as CASSQGLAGYVDT. The full CDR3 reads CASSQGLAGYVDTQYF.